This T cell receptor (beta chain) was found in a study of radiation and T cells in renal cell carcinoma. On the study more broadly: Nephrectomy followed 15 Gy stereotactic body radiation by 4 weeks.

The germline gives CDR1 SEHNR, CDR2 FQNEAQ (reference sequence). V shed 3 bases, J shed 4 bases, and the junction held 4 bases outside the gene matches. This CDR3 spans 15 amino acids. TCRdb keeps only in-frame clones here, not all; method: immunoSEQ multiplex PCR. The sample lists roughly 130,000 clones, around nine tenths occurring once. This clone was found a few times. Time point in this sample: baseline pretreatment blood. Stated treatment: 15 Gy SBRT to primary tumor, nephrectomy 4 weeks later. Radiation-treated patients gave blood at baseline, week 2 and week 4. This chain links TRBV7-9 with TRBJ2-2, with 8 positions matching TRBD2. This clonotype originated in a woman aged 45-60 years with renal cell carcinoma. Sequencing was performed on blood, taken from a patient whose treatment included radiotherapy and nephrectomy. This CDR3 is CASSFSSGPTGELFF. The CDR3 DNA follows: TGTGCCAGCAGCTTTTCTAGCGGGCCCACCGGGGAGCTGTTTTTT.